Following are 13 T cell receptor beta chains from one sample sequenced in a study of shared clonotypes between healthy human individuals. The naive CD8 population came from CD45RO-negative cells selected for CCR7, without terminally differentiated effector memory CD45RA+ cells. The method was immunoSEQ multiplex PCR; TCRdb's version includes in-frame clones alone and lacks a portion of them. The data contain some 2 million clones, less than 95% of them singletons. Sequenced input: naive CD8+ T cells sorted from blood. All receptors derive from a man younger than 35 in good health.

The rearrangement links TRBV5-1 to TRBJ2-2, with D possibly TRBD1 on 6 matching bases. From germline, CDR1 is SGHRS and CDR2 YFSETQ. V lost 3 bases and J lost 0, with 12 bases in between. The CDR3 has 16 residues. CDR3 amino acids: CASSWWQGTNTGELFF. DNA of the CDR3: TGCGCCAGCAGCTGGTGGCAGGGGACGAACACCGGGGAGCTGTTTTTT.

The rearrangement uses TRBV7-2 and TRBJ2-7; D call uncertain. Per the germline V gene, CDR1 is SGHTA and CDR2 is FQGNSA. V dropped 1 base and J dropped 3 bases, with 7 bases sitting between them. This CDR3 region has 13 residues. CDR3 sequence (DNA): TGTGCCAGCAGCTTAGGACACTACTACGAGCAGTACTTC. Amino acid sequence: CASSLGHYYEQYF. Complete variable domain (other parts from reference TRBV7-2 and TRBJ2-7): GAGVSQSPSNKVTEKGKDVELRCDPISGHTALYWYRQSLGQGLEFLIYFQGNSAPDKSGLPSDRFSAERTGGSVSTLTIQRTQQEDSAVYLCASSLGHYYEQYFGPGTRLTVT.

The rearrangement uses TRBV19 and TRBJ2-5; D is ambiguous. This CDR3 is 12 amino acids long. Germline loops: CDR1 LNHDA, CDR2 SQIVND (reference sequence). Trimming shortened V by 5 bases and J by 5 bases, and 9 bases separated the two germline ends. In DNA, the CDR3 is TGTGCCAGTAGTGGTATGGGGGAGACCCAGTACTTC. This sequence encodes CASSGMGETQYF.

V usage is TRBV7-9 and J usage is TRBJ2-7; 11 bases match TRBD1. Germline trimming cut 5 bases from V and 2 bases from J; bases unmatched to any gene: 2. This CDR3 comprises 14 residues. Germline loops: CDR1 SEHNR, CDR2 FQNEAQ (reference sequence). CDR3 nucleotide sequence: TGTGCCAGCAGCGGGGACAGGGGGGCCTACGAGCAGTACTTC. Protein product: CASSGDRGAYEQYF. Combining the CDR3 with reference TRBV7-9 and TRBJ2-7 gives the whole variable domain DTGVSQNPRHKITKRGQNVTFRCDPISEHNRLYWYRQTLGQGPEFLTYFQNEAQLEKSRLLSDRFSAERPKGSFSTLEIQRTEQGDSAMYLCASSGDRGAYEQYFGPGTRLTVT.

The V call is TRBV10-1, the J call TRBJ1-5, with a possible D match to TRBD1 (5 bases). The germline V and J ends were trimmed by 0 bases and 4 bases, with 19 bases remaining between them. CDR1 is WNHNN, CDR2 SYGVQD, per germline (reference sequence). This CDR3 contains 18 residues. The CDR3, as DNA: TGCGCCAGCAGTGAGTCGAGCAGGGTCCCCGAGCGGAATCAGCCCCAGCATTTT. Translated: CASSESSRVPERNQPQHF.

The chain is built from TRBV27 and TRBJ1-5; D gene unclear. The CDR3 covers 8 residues. V lost 8 bases to trimming and J lost 15 bases, with 8 bases between them. CDR1 and CDR2 from the germline V gene are MNHEY and SMNVEV (reference sequence). This CDR3 reads CASWERHF. The CDR3 region has the DNA TGTGCCAGCTGGGAAAGGCATTTT.

V usage is TRBV19 and J usage is TRBJ2-7, with 9 bases that match TRBD1. Germline trimming cut 3 bases from V and 4 bases from J; bases unmatched to any gene: 4. Germline V lookup: CDR1 LNHDA, CDR2 SQIVND (reference sequence). The CDR3 runs 14 residues. CDR3 in amino acids: CASSIRQGGYEQYF. The CDR3 DNA reads TGTGCCAGTAGTATCAGACAGGGGGGGTACGAGCAGTACTTC.

As DNA, the CDR3 is TGTGCCAGCAGTGAACTCCGGGACGTCTATAGTCACTATGGCTACACCTTC. Its protein is CASSELRDVYSHYGYTF. The chain joins TRBV6-1 to TRBJ1-2; tentative D call: TRBD1 (5 bases). There are 17 residues in the CDR3. Germline V gene sequence: CDR1 MNHNS, CDR2 SASEGT. Between the trimmed V and J ends, which lost 2 bases and 3 bases, there was a span of 19 bases.

This clone appeared a single time. This chain links TRBV5-6 with TRBJ2-7; 8 bases line up with TRBD1. The junction had 9 bases not matched to a gene; V was cut back by 2 bases and J by 2 bases. The CDR3 has 16 amino acids. Germline assignment: CDR1 SGHDT and CDR2 YYEEEE. The CDR3 sequence: CASSLKFRTGTYEQYF. CDR3 sequence (DNA): TGTGCCAGCAGCTTAAAGTTCAGGACAGGGACCTACGAGCAGTACTTC. The whole variable domain, remainder taken from reference TRBV5-6 and TRBJ2-7, is DAGVTQSPTHLIKTRGQQVTLRCSPKSGHDTVSWYQQALGQGPQFIFQYYEEEERQRGNFPDRFSGHQFPNYSSELNVNALLLGDSALYLCASSLKFRTGTYEQYFGPGTRLTVT.

The gene calls are TRBV7-9 and TRBJ2-1, with D possibly TRBD1 on 5 matching bases. The CDR3 spans 12 residues. Looked up from germline, CDR1 is SEHNR and CDR2 is FQNEAQ (reference sequence). V lost 1 base and J lost 14, with 12 bases in between. The CDR3 nucleotides read TGTGCCAGCAGCTTAGGGGGCGGTCCGAAGTTCTTC. As protein: CASSLGGGPKFF. The full variable domain, its missing parts supplied by reference TRBV7-9 and TRBJ2-1, is DTGVSQNPRHKITKRGQNVTFRCDPISEHNRLYWYRQTLGQGPEFLTYFQNEAQLEKSRLLSDRFSAERPKGSFSTLEIQRTEQGDSAMYLCASSLGGGPKFFGPGTRLTVL.

CDR3 amino acids: CASSLVLAGETWFF. In DNA form, the CDR3 reads TGTGCCAGCAGCTTAGTTTTAGCGGGAGAAACGTGGTTCTTC. The V call is TRBV7-9, the J call TRBJ2-1; TRBD2 matches 9 bases. Germline CDR1 SEHNR, CDR2 FQNEAQ (reference sequence). The CDR3 covers 14 residues. With V trimmed by 1 base and J by 15 bases, 10 bases remained unmatched.

The chain links TRBV7-6 to TRBJ2-7; the D is unclear. The CDR3 is 13 amino acids. Per the germline V gene, CDR1 is SGHVS and CDR2 is FNYEAQ. Between the trimmed V and J ends, which lost 2 bases and 3 bases, there was a span of 8 bases. CDR3 in amino acids: CASSLTKNYEQYF. In nucleotides, the CDR3 is TGTGCCAGCAGCTTAACGAAAAACTACGAGCAGTACTTC.

The genes are TRBV28 and TRBJ1-2, with D possibly being TRBD1 (5 bases). The V end lost 4 bases, the J end lost 2 bases, and 17 bases lay between the germline ends. From germline, CDR1 is MDHEN and CDR2 SYDVKM. This CDR3 is built from 16 residues. CDR3 DNA sequence: TGTGCCAGCAGTTCGCCCCGGGAGGGGCGAAACTATGGCTACACCTTC. It encodes CASSSPREGRNYGYTF.